This T cell receptor beta chain stems from a study of blood T cell repertoires in COVID-19. About the research overall: Italy, Spain and the United States were the sources of the convalescent and acute COVID-19 samples.

Per the authors' pipeline: Amplification with reference gene primers provided the estimates of nucleated cell counts. The assay was immunoSEQ multiplex PCR, and TCRdb's table has in-frame clones only and misses some. D and trimming come from the DNA, and the V and J calls and clone size come from that table. The table lists about 230,000 clones, approximately 80% of them singletons. Germline CDR1 reads MNHEY; CDR2 reads SVGAGI. CDR3 length equals 14 residues. V lost 6 bases and J 1 base, leaving 13 bases between the germline ends. This chain links TRBV6-5 with TRBJ2-7; D perhaps matches TRBD1 (6 bases). Source material: peripheral blood. The clonotype originates from a woman between 40 and 50 years old who had recovered from COVID-19. The CDR3 bases are TGTGCCAGCAGGGAGACAGGAGCTTCCTACGAGCAGTACTTC. Protein product: CASRETGASYEQYF.